This T cell receptor beta chain appears in the sequencing data of a study of response to subunit inactivated influenza vaccine. Using its own MiXCR run on the RT-PCR reads, TCRdb lists one record per CDR3 protein. Of 610,000 or so distinct CDR3 sequences listed, around 15% are singletons. Trimming removed 5 bases at V and 5 bases at J, with 21 bases between. The CDR3 extends over 16 amino acids. Germline V gene sequence: CDR1 SGHTA, CDR2 FQGNSA. The sequence was collected from a man aged 50-60 years who received an inactivated influenza vaccine. This chain connects TRBV7-2 to TRBJ1-2; D is possibly TRBD1 (5 bases). Sequencing used PBMCs from blood, obtained about 11 days after vaccination. CDR3: CASSPVGTGTFYGYTF. As DNA, the CDR3 is TGTGCCAGCAGCCCCGTGGGCACCGGGACTTTTTATGGCTACACCTTC.